The 31 T cell receptor beta chains reported below all come from one sample, sequenced in a study of cytomegalovirus exposure and HLA in healthy donors. The PCR used 60 Vbeta and 13 Jbeta primers. The assay was immunoSEQ multiplex PCR, and TCRdb's table has in-frame clones only and misses some. The table lists almost 200,000 clones, around 79% of them singletons. Material: PBMCs. These receptors originate from a male donor in good health and CMV-seropositive.

The chain employs TRBV7-3 and TRBJ1-2; 7 bases fit TRBD1. Germline CDR1 reads SGHTA; CDR2 reads FQGTGA. CDR3 length: 16 amino acids. V dropped 1 base and J dropped 8; count of bases not matched to a gene: 13. This chain's CDR3 is CASSLNPITGDEGYTF. DNA of the CDR3: TGTGCCAGCAGCTTAAACCCAATTACAGGGGATGAGGGCTACACCTTC.

This chain connects TRBV5-6 to TRBJ2-5, with 9 bases aligning to TRBD1. The CDR3 has 15 residues. J lost 1 base, V lost 6 bases, and 7 bases had no gene match. The germline V gene has CDR1 SGHDT and CDR2 YYEEEE. The chain's CDR3 is CASNLDRGFQETQYF. Written as DNA, the CDR3 is TGTGCCAGCAATCTGGACAGGGGCTTCCAAGAGACCCAGTACTTC.

This clone appeared a single time. The DNA is omitted, as the CDR3 cannot be located on it reliably, and the CDR3 follows TCRdb's listing. V gene TRBV27 combines with J gene TRBJ2-7; TRBD2 is taken as the D call from the table, unchecked against the DNA. Both ends counted, the CDR3 spans 13 residues. CDR1 and CDR2 (germline): MNHEY, SMNVEV (reference sequence). The CDR3 here is CASSFLETGEQYF.

The J gene is TRBJ1-3, the V gene TRBV13, with 7 bases lining up with TRBD1. The CDR3 spans 15 residues. CDR1 PRHDT and CDR2 FYEKMQ come from the germline V gene (reference sequence). Losses at the gene ends were 3 bases for V and 4 bases for J; bases not matched to a gene: 6. The CDR3 nucleotides read TGTGCCAGCAGCTTTCCAGGGGGAAAGGGAAACACCATATATTTT. It specifies CASSFPGGKGNTIYF.

The V call is TRBV19, the J call TRBJ1-2; 9 bases are shared with TRBD1. The V gene's germline CDR1 is LNHDA and CDR2 SQIVND (reference sequence). The CDR3 sequence is 16 residues long. Trimming took 3 bases from V and 7 from J; bases not matched to a gene: 12. CDR3 sequence reads: CASSIPRDRVDVGYTF. DNA of the CDR3: TGTGCCAGTAGTATTCCCCGGGACAGGGTGGATGTTGGCTACACCTTC.

This chain links TRBV11-2 with TRBJ1-3; D gene ambiguous. CDR3 size: 16 residues. V was clipped by 0 bases and J by 0 bases, with 9 bases between them. Germline lookup yields CDR1 SGHAT and CDR2 FQNNGV. The CDR3 coding sequence is TGTGCCAGCAGCTTAGATCGAGGCAGCTCTGGAAACACCATATATTTT. Translation: CASSLDRGSSGNTIYF.

This chain links TRBV6-5 with TRBJ1-1; D gene unclear. Germline CDR1 MNHEY, CDR2 SVGAGI. This CDR3 has 11 amino acids. Trimming pared 2 bases from V and 7 bases from J, leaving 5 bases between. CDR3 sequence (DNA): TGTGCCAGCAGTTACATAAATGAAGCTTTCTTT. This gives the protein CASSYINEAFF.

This chain links TRBV5-1 with TRBJ2-7, with a tentative D call TRBD2 (5 bases). Trimming left V 1 base short and J 2 bases short, with 13 bases between. CDR1 is SGHRS and CDR2 is YFSETQ in the germline V gene. This CDR3 has 15 amino acids. CDR3 nucleotide sequence: TGCGCCAGCAGCTTGTCGGCGGACTCCGCCTACGAGCAGTACTTC. This gives the protein CASSLSADSAYEQYF.

V is TRBV19 and J is TRBJ2-2, with 14 bases matching TRBD2. Germline CDR1 and CDR2: LNHDA and SQIVND (reference sequence). The CDR3 totals 18 residues. Trimming cost V 4 bases and J 4 bases; bases outside gene matches: 8. The CDR3: CASSTGTSGSRVTGELFF. For the CDR3, the DNA is TGTGCCAGTAGTACCGGGACTAGCGGGAGTAGGGTCACCGGGGAGCTGTTTTTT.

The chain is built from TRBV18 and TRBJ2-5, with 10 bases lining up with TRBD1. V lost 3 bases and J lost 4; bases outside the gene matches: 8. The CDR3 length is 16 residues. CDR1 is KGHSH and CDR2 is LQKENI in the germline V gene. CDR3 residues: CASSPVGQGVGETQYF. The CDR3 DNA sequence: TGTGCCAGCTCACCGGTCGGACAGGGGGTAGGAGAGACCCAGTACTTC.

On this clone itself: The junction does not match germline at one end; this may be a read error. The chain is built from TRBV18 and TRBJ2-3; tentatively, D is TRBD1 (5 bases). The CDR3 is 12 residues long. Germline V lookup: CDR1 KGHSH, CDR2 LQKENI. In DNA form, the CDR3 reads TGTGCCAGCTCACGCAGCACAGGTACGCAGTATTTT. It yields the protein CASSRSTGTQYF. The whole variable domain, remainder taken from reference TRBV18 and TRBJ2-3, is NAGVMQNPRHLVRRRGQEARLRCSPMKGHSHVYWYRQLPEEGLKFMVYLQKENIIDESGMPKERFSAEFPKEGPSILRIQQVVRGDSAAYFCASSRSTGTQYFGPGTRLTVL.

V is TRBV7-3 and J is TRBJ1-1; 8 nucleotides line up with TRBD1. Germline CDR1 and CDR2: SGHTA and FQGTGA. The CDR3 sequence is 15 residues long. V lost 0 bases and J lost 6; bases outside the gene matches: 6. The CDR3 sequence: CASSLTTGDYSEAFF. CDR3 in DNA: TGTGCCAGCAGCTTAACGACAGGGGATTACTCTGAAGCTTTCTTT. Combining the CDR3 with reference TRBV7-3 and TRBJ1-1 gives the whole variable domain GAGVSQTPSNKVTEKGKYVELRCDPISGHTALYWYRQSLGQGPEFLIYFQGTGAADDSGLPNDRFFAVRPEGSVSTLKIQRTERGDSAVYLCASSLTTGDYSEAFFGQGTRLTVV.

This clone appeared a single time. J is TRBJ2-7 and V is TRBV2; D is uncertain. Germline lookup yields CDR1 SNHLY and CDR2 FYNNEI. Deletions cut 4 bases from V and 0 bases from J, with 10 bases between. The CDR3 loop spans 14 amino acids. CDR3 protein: CASSGGMDSYEQYF. CDR3 nucleotides: TGTGCCAGCAGTGGAGGAATGGACTCCTACGAGCAGTACTTC.

The chain uses TRBV10-3 and TRBJ2-2; TRBD2 agrees at 9 bases. The germline V gene has CDR1 ENHRY and CDR2 SYGVKD. The CDR3 extends over 17 amino acids. Trimming cost V 10 bases and J 4 bases; bases outside gene matches: 16. The CDR3 nucleotides read TGTGCCACCCAGTGGGGCGGGGGGGGGCCCGGCACCGGGGAGCTGTTTTTT. Translated: CATQWGGGGPGTGELFF.

This clone was found once. The chain couples TRBV10-3 to TRBJ1-2; 7 nucleotides align to TRBD1. CDR1 is ENHRY and CDR2 is SYGVKD in the germline V gene. CDR3 size: 15 residues. Trimming removed 4 bases from V and 5 bases from J; junction bases left unmatched: 10. The CDR3 region is CAISVGGRDGYGYTF. CDR3 bases: TGTGCCATCAGTGTAGGGGGCAGGGACGGATATGGCTACACCTTC.

This clone was seen more than once but under ten times. The V call is TRBV30, the J call TRBJ2-2, with 12 bases fitting TRBD2. Germline V gene lookup returns CDR1 GTSNPN and CDR2 SVGIG (reference sequence). CDR3 size: 15 residues. Trimming at V came to 2 bases and at J to 5 bases, leaving 3 bases not matched to a gene. CDR3 loop: CAWSLAGGQTGELFF. CDR3 DNA: TGTGCCTGGAGTCTAGCGGGAGGGCAGACCGGGGAGCTGTTTTTT.

The gene calls are TRBV10-3 and TRBJ1-2; D unresolved. The CDR3 is made up of 14 amino acids. Germline V gene data show CDR1 as ENHRY and CDR2 as SYGVKD. Trimming removed 7 bases from V and 4 bases from J, with 16 bases in between. CDR3 DNA: TGTGCCATCATGCTTGATGCGCCTTCCTATGGCTACACCTTC. As protein: CAIMLDAPSYGYTF.

The rearrangement links TRBV11-1 to TRBJ2-7; TRBD1 aligns across 9 bases. Germline V gives CDR1 SGHAT, CDR2 FQDESV (reference sequence). V trimming: 4 bases; J trimming: 3 bases; junction bases outside the gene matches: 13. The CDR3 totals 17 residues. The CDR3: CASSYGTGIVPLYEQYF. The CDR3 DNA reads TGTGCCAGCAGCTACGGGACAGGGATAGTACCCCTCTACGAGCAGTACTTC.

The chain recombines TRBV5-4 with TRBJ2-7, with TRBD1 matching over 7 bases. This CDR3 has 13 residues. J gave up 2 bases and V 4 bases, and 3 bases lay outside the gene matches. CDR1 is SGHNT and CDR2 is YYREEE in the germline V gene (reference sequence). The CDR3 is CASSPGTAYEQYF. CDR3 nucleotide sequence: TGTGCCAGCAGCCCGGGGACAGCCTACGAGCAGTACTTC.

This clone was counted a few times. The chain recombines TRBV9 with TRBJ1-4, with TRBD1 matching over 8 bases. Looked up from germline, CDR1 is SGDLS and CDR2 is YYNGEE. Trimming cost V 0 bases and J 10 bases; bases outside gene matches: 5. The CDR3 length is 14 residues. The CDR3 sequence is CASSVGGQGAKLFF. CDR3 sequence (DNA): TGTGCCAGCAGCGTAGGAGGACAGGGTGCAAAACTGTTTTTT.

The chain uses TRBV28 and TRBJ2-7, with 10 bases lining up with TRBD2. The junction had 3 bases not matched to a gene; V was cut back by 4 bases and J by 0 bases. The germline CDR1 and CDR2 sequences are MDHEN and SYDVKM. CDR3 length equals 15 residues. CDR3 protein: CASSSSGSGSYEQYF. As DNA, the CDR3 is TGTGCCAGCAGTTCTAGCGGGAGCGGCTCCTACGAGCAGTACTTC.

The chain is built from TRBV7-2 and TRBJ2-3, with 11 bases identical to TRBD2. Germline-derived CDR1 and CDR2 are SGHTA and FQGNSA. The CDR3 contains 15 residues. Trimming cost V 2 bases and J 6 bases; bases outside gene matches: 4. The CDR3 coding sequence is TGTGCCAGCAGCTTATCCCTAGCGGGAGGTGATACGCAGTATTTT. This codes for CASSLSLAGGDTQYF.

V usage is TRBV7-2 and J usage is TRBJ2-5; D is uncertain. Germline values: CDR1 SGHTA, CDR2 FQGNSA. The V end lost 2 bases, the J end lost 2 bases, and 12 bases lay between the germline ends. CDR3 length: 15 amino acids. CDR3 region: CASSLLGREQETQYF. The CDR3, as DNA: TGTGCCAGCAGCTTACTGGGCAGAGAGCAAGAGACCCAGTACTTC. Filled out from reference TRBV7-2 and TRBJ2-5, the complete variable domain reads GAGVSQSPSNKVTEKGKDVELRCDPISGHTALYWYRQSLGQGLEFLIYFQGNSAPDKSGLPSDRFSAERTGGSVSTLTIQRTQQEDSAVYLCASSLLGREQETQYFGPGTRLLVL.

The chain links TRBV19 to TRBJ1-5, with a tentative D call TRBD1 (5 bases). Germline assignment: CDR1 LNHDA and CDR2 SQIVND (reference sequence). The CDR3 sequence is 13 residues long. V gave up 4 bases and J gave up 6 bases, with 10 bases separating them. This CDR3 is CASSNGGFQPQHF. The CDR3 DNA reads TGTGCCAGTAGTAATGGGGGGTTTCAGCCCCAGCATTTT.

The J gene is TRBJ1-2, the V gene TRBV27; 8 bases are shared with TRBD1. The CDR3 runs 14 residues. Unmatched junction bases numbered 6, after V lost 3 bases and J lost 6 bases. The V gene's germline CDR1 is MNHEY and CDR2 SMNVEV (reference sequence). The CDR3 reads CASSLTGEVDGYTF. CDR3 sequence (DNA): TGTGCCAGCAGTTTGACAGGGGAAGTTGATGGCTACACCTTC.

This clone appeared a single time. The chain has TRBV19 and TRBJ2-2; 7 bases agree with TRBD1. V lost 6 bases, J lost 1 base, and 2 bases stayed unmatched. The CDR3 loop spans 14 amino acids. Germline loops: CDR1 LNHDA, CDR2 SQIVND (reference sequence). CDR3 sequence (DNA): TGTGCCAGTAGGGCAGGGGGGAACACCGGGGAGCTGTTTTTT. Residues: CASRAGGNTGELFF. The whole variable domain, remainder taken from reference TRBV19 and TRBJ2-2, is DGGITQSPKYLFRKEGQNVTLSCEQNLNHDAMYWYRQDPGQGLRLIYYSQIVNDFQKGDIAEGYSVSREKKESFPLTVTSAQKNPTAFYLCASRAGGNTGELFFGEGSRLTVL.

The chain links TRBV15 to TRBJ2-7; D perhaps matches TRBD1 (5 bases). Germline CDR1 and CDR2: LNHNV and YYDKDF (reference sequence). V dropped 6 bases and J dropped 6 bases, with 18 bases sitting between them. CDR3 length: 14 residues. The CDR3 DNA reads as TGTGCCACCAGTAAGGACCTATTGGGGCGCGAGCAGTACTTC. Protein: CATSKDLLGREQYF. Variable domain in full (rest from reference TRBV15 and TRBJ2-7): DAMVIQNPRYQVTQFGKPVTLSCSQTLNHNVMYWYQQKSSQAPKLLFHYYDKDFNNEADTPDNFQSRRPNTSFCFLDIRSPGLGDTAMYLCATSKDLLGREQYFGPGTRLTVT.

There are a few counts of this clone. The J gene is TRBJ1-5, the V gene TRBV6-6, with D hard to call. Germline loops: CDR1 MNHNY, CDR2 SVGAGI (reference sequence). CDR3 length: 13 amino acids. V lost 5 bases and J lost 3, with 8 bases in between. CDR3 in DNA: TGTGCCAGCAGTACGCCAGACAATCAGCCCCAGCATTTT. Its protein product is CASSTPDNQPQHF.

This clone was detected once. The chain has TRBV7-9 and TRBJ2-3; 11 positions agree with TRBD2. Looked up from germline, CDR1 is SEHNR and CDR2 is FQNEAQ (reference sequence). CDR3 length: 14 residues. V was clipped by 7 bases and J by 5 bases; unmatched bases: 5. The CDR3 is CASISGRAGDTQYF. CDR3 coding DNA: TGTGCCAGCATTAGCGGGAGGGCCGGAGATACGCAGTATTTT.

V usage is TRBV19 and J usage is TRBJ1-5, with 9 bases that match TRBD1. The CDR3 has 15 amino acids. CDR1 is LNHDA and CDR2 is SQIVND in the germline V gene (reference sequence). V lost 4 bases to trimming and J lost 6 bases; unmatched junction nucleotides: 7. CDR3 region: CASSTPTGGVQPQHF. As DNA, the CDR3 is TGTGCCAGTAGTACGCCGACAGGGGGGGTTCAGCCCCAGCATTTT.

This rearrangement joins TRBV15 to TRBJ1-5; D possibly corresponds to TRBD1 (5 bases). Trimming stripped 2 bases from V and 1 base from J, with 9 bases between. Germline loops: CDR1 LNHNV, CDR2 YYDKDF (reference sequence). The CDR3 totals 15 residues. CDR3 loop: CATSRSTASNQPQHF. The CDR3, as DNA: TGTGCCACCAGCAGATCGACAGCAAGCAATCAGCCCCAGCATTTT.